These T cell receptor beta chains were read from a single sample in a study of OX40 agonist ivuxolimab in advanced cancers. Assay used: immunoSEQ multiplex PCR; TCRdb lists only in-frame clones, some missing. The table includes 55,000 to 60,000 clones, 80% to 90% detected once. This sample comprised CD4+ or CD8+ T cells sorted from blood, obtained in a trial of the OX40 agonist ivuxolimab. Receptors were obtained from an adult with an advanced solid tumor such as melanoma, head and neck, liver or kidney cancer. CDR3s include the opening cysteine and the closing phenylalanine or tryptophan. D genes are given only for firm matches. A row's size may be missing; if present it is once, few, many or a size class.

>12|TRBV30|NA|TRBJ2-6|once
CAWDPGANVLTF
TGTGCCTGGGACCCGGGGGCCAACGTCCTGACTTTC
>13|TRBV29-1|NA|TRBJ1-2|few
CSVAGRGPYGYTF
TGCAGCGTCGCCGGCAGGGGTCCCTATGGCTACACCTTC
>14|TRBV7-2|NA|TRBJ2-1|NA
CASSLDSSYNEQFF
TGTGCCAGCAGCCTCGACAGCTCCTACAATGAGCAGTTCTTC
>13|TRBV7-3|NA|TRBJ2-2|few
CATSGQNTGELFF
TGTGCCACCTCCGGACAAAACACCGGGGAGCTGTTTTTT
>15|TRBV10-3|TRBD1|TRBJ1-5|NA
CAISRTGELNQPQHF
TGTGCCATCAGTAGGACAGGTGAACTTAATCAGCCCCAGCATTTT
>15|TRBV9|NA|TRBJ1-2|NA
CASSVAEGSVDGYTF
TGTGCCAGCAGCGTAGCTGAGGGGTCGGTTGATGGCTACACCTTC
>17|TRBV9|NA|TRBJ2-1|NA
CASSPLGFLPSDDEQFF
TGTGCCAGCAGCCCTCTAGGTTTTCTACCTTCGGATGATGAGCAGTTCTTC
>14|TRBV27|NA|TRBJ2-7|NA
CASSLLGPGYEQYF
TGTGCCAGCAGTTTATTGGGTCCGGGCTACGAGCAGTACTTC
>15|TRBV13|NA|TRBJ2-3|NA
CASSLTVASTDTQYF
TGTGCCAGCAGCTTAACAGTTGCTAGCACAGATACGCAGTATTTT
>14|TRBV7-9|TRBD2|TRBJ2-1|once
CASSLPSGRPKQFF
TGTGCCAGCAGCTTACCTAGCGGGAGGCCGAAGCAGTTCTTC
>15|TRBV6-4|TRBD2|TRBJ2-3|NA
CASSLVAGAADTQYF
TGTGCCAGCAGTTTAGTAGCGGGAGCGGCTGATACGCAGTATTTT
>16|TRBV14|NA|TRBJ1-2|few
CASSQMTGKGAYGYTF
TGTGCCAGCAGCCAAATGACGGGAAAAGGGGCCTATGGCTACACCTTC
>15|TRBV7-2|NA|TRBJ2-3|NA
CASSLVWGNTDTQYF
TGTGCCAGCAGCTTAGTATGGGGAAACACAGATACGCAGTATTTT